This T cell receptor beta chain derives from a study of T-cell memory formation after mild COVID-19. Across the study: Most TCR clusters belonged to a single donor.

V gave up 0 bases and J gave up 0 bases, with 11 bases separating them. CDR3 length: 17 residues. Germline CDR1 LGHNA, CDR2 YNFKEQ. Barcoded TCR alpha and TCR beta cDNA libraries with UMIs came from 5'RACE using constant-segment primers. One entry per CDR3 protein results from TCRdb running MiXCR on the 5' RACE reads. The table lists fewer than 140,000 distinct CDR3 sequences, roughly 12% of them singletons, with roughly 27% in the top ten. A remark on this clonotype: Its antigen is unidentified.

Broader study findings: Pre-infection memory carried some responding clones, suggesting that cross-reactive memory joined. For contracting clones, CD4+ ones sat mainly in CM and EM, CD8+ in EMRA.

V gene TRBV4-2 combines with J gene TRBJ2-2; D unresolved. Sequencing input: PBMCs or a T cell subset sorted from them (not recorded which). The TCR comes from an adult woman who had mild COVID-19 (a few samples of this study predate the infection). Cell type and time point are not known. The CDR3 coding sequence is TGTGCCAGCAGCCAAGAATATGGCAGTGCGAACACCGGGGAGCTGTTTTTT. Translating gives CASSQEYGSANTGELFF.